This T cell receptor (beta chain) was observed in a study of blood T cell repertoires in COVID-19 (dated by TCRdb to 2019 to 2021). Looking at the study overall: Samples from collaborators originated in the United States, Italy and Spain and spanned both the acute and convalescent phases of COVID-19. The material from the prospective study consisted of cDNA or gDNA derived from T cells, B-cell-depleted T cells, or PBMCs. The dataset comprised deeply sampled blood TCRbeta repertoires from subjects exposed to, actively infected with, or recovered from COVID-19. A freely available public database, intended as a resource for researchers studying the immune response to SARS-CoV-2, is where the repertoires were released. Samples came from the ongoing ImmuneRACE study (first 160 participants) plus 1,254 subjects from 6 global collaborators. A de-identified subject ID, COVID-19 status, age in years and sex were almost always included in the sample metadata. Where available, HLA class I and class II types were obtained from metadata supplied by the sample provider rather than from assay-based typing. The paper's findings and limits, for the study overall: How much clinical and demographic metadata was included differed by source and by participant, and the metadata was provided uncurated.

The immunoSEQ Assay, a bias-controlled multiplex PCR, was used to amplify TCRbeta CDR3 regions from genomic DNA. In the source study's methods: The number of nucleated cells in each sample was estimated by amplification of reference gene primers within the assay. To quantify the absolute abundance of each unique TCRbeta CDR3 rearrangement, sequence reads were collapsed and filtered. Productive Simpson clonality was computed per sample as the square root of Simpson's diversity index over productive rearrangements. TCRdb holds this immuneACCESS table with in-frame rearrangements only. Some clones are missing; in checked studies, unresolved V genes explain under half, and the rest has no known cause. For V, J and clone size, that table is used; D and trimming come from the DNA. The sample data list around 280,000 clones, and 90% of these were observed just once. Together, the top ten hold roughly 1.6% of the sample.

From the cysteine through the phenylalanine, the CDR3 covers 13 amino acids. Only the CDR3 region is kept as DNA, spanning 39 bases read in frame from base 1. In the germline V gene (reference sequence), CDR1 corresponds to PRHDT and CDR2 to FYEKMQ. V is clipped by 1 base and J by 3 bases, and the sequence between their germline boundaries is 6 bases long. In the case of this clone: The target of this receptor is not known. It has no much larger one-base neighbor in the sample; base qualities were not kept.

Participants in the prospective study were enrolled through a virtual design, were aged about 18 to 100 years, and lived in about two dozen United States geographic areas. In the prospective study, cohorts were assigned on the basis of participant-reported clinical history obtained from a screening survey and a study questionnaire. In the prospective study, whole blood, serum and a nasopharyngeal or oropharyngeal swab were collected from each participant by mobile phlebotomists. Prospective study participants could optionally give additional blood draws and questionnaires over an approximately two-month period. Before DNA extraction, prospective study blood samples were shipped either frozen or at room temperature.

The source is a woman between 18 and 29 years old with acute COVID-19. Sequenced material: PBMCs or T cells enriched from blood (not recorded which). This sequence uses TRBV13 and TRBJ2-5; possibly the D gene is TRBD1, per 5 matching bases. The nucleotides read TGTGCCAGCAGCTTAGAAGGGGAAGAGACCCAGTACTTC. It codes for CASSLEGEETQYF.